Presented here are 3 T cell receptor beta chains from one specimen sequenced in a study of neurological immune-mediated disorders. TCRdb recomputed calls from the 5' RACE reads with MiXCR, one row per CDR3 protein. In the table there are tens of thousands of distinct CDR3 sequences, about a tenth of which are singletons. Sample: PBMCs. The origin of the receptors is a man aged 40-49 years in good health.

Remarks on this clonotype: A much larger clonotype is one base distant, so this may be a read error. This sequence joins TRBV5-8 and TRBJ2-6; D is ambiguous. The CDR3 is 15 amino acids. Looked up from germline, CDR1 is SGHTS and CDR2 is YDEGEE. The CDR3 DNA follows: TGTGCCAGCAGCTTGTGGGTCTCTGGGGACAACGTCCTGACTTTC. It encodes CASSLWVSGDNVLTF.

In its sample, this clonotype was seen many times. The chain uses TRBV6-5 and TRBJ2-7; the D is unclear. V lost 2 bases and J 3 bases, leaving 11 bases between the germline ends. The length of the CDR3 is 14 residues. Germline V gene data show CDR1 as MNHEY and CDR2 as SVGAGI. CDR3 residues: CASSYEILGYEQYF. The CDR3 DNA follows: TGTGCCAGCAGTTACGAGATTTTAGGCTACGAGCAGTACTTC.

V and J are TRBV20-1 and TRBJ2-1; 9 bases fit TRBD2. The germline V gene encodes CDR1 DFQATT and CDR2 SNEGSKA (reference sequence). The CDR3 totals 15 residues. The V segment lost 7 bases and the J segment 5 bases; nucleotides outside the gene matches: 12. Here the CDR3 reads CSVSAGLAPNNEQFF. As DNA, the CDR3 is TGCAGTGTCAGTGCGGGACTAGCCCCCAACAATGAGCAGTTCTTC.